This TCR beta chain comes out of a study of beta chain features in type 1 diabetes. There are 11 residues in the CDR3. Trimming took 5 bases from V and 8 from J, leaving 7 bases between them. Germline V CDR1 and CDR2: MDHEN, SYDVKM. All of the isolated RNA was reverse transcribed, so expressed TCRB transcripts were sequenced. TCRdb keeps only in-frame clones here, not all; method: immunoSEQ multiplex PCR. The sample has 200,000 to 250,000 clones; about 70% are singletons. The clonotype originates from a man younger than 45 in good health. Sequences were obtained from naive CD4+ T cells from blood. The chain employs TRBV28 and TRBJ1-3; D remains ambiguous. CDR3 sequence (DNA): TGTGCCAGCAGTATTGGGGACACCATATATTTT. It is translated as CASSIGDTIYF.